The clone carrying this T cell receptor (beta chain) turned up a few times. Its antigen is as yet unknown. The CDR3 totals 13 residues. Germline CDR1 MDHEN, CDR2 SYDVKM. The ends were cut back, 5 bases at V and 4 bases at J, with 11 bases in the middle. Uncontrolled infections, other autoimmune diseases, pregnancy or lactation led to exclusion of patients. The data belong to a study of T cells in Graves' hyperthyroidism and ophthalmopathy. Study results and caveats: Stable hyperthyroidism and ophthalmopathy were separated using 13 V-J signatures. Ophthalmopathy onset followed model prediction by a median approximately seven months.

Amplified TCR beta CDR3 regions derived from RNA transcripts. HTBI primers were employed in a first-round RT-PCR of the TCR CDR3. Using its own MiXCR run on the multiplex PCR reads, TCRdb lists one record per CDR3 protein. The table has roughly 500,000 distinct CDR3 sequences, 40% to 55% seen once. Sequencing was carried out using peripheral blood or thyroid tissue (not recorded which). This rearrangement joins TRBV28 to TRBJ2-5, with D perhaps being TRBD1 or TRBD2 (5 bases each). This sequence was found in an adult woman with Graves' disease, either hyperthyroidism or ophthalmopathy (not recorded which). CDR3 DNA sequence: TGTGCCAGCAGTGGGACCGGAGCAGAGACCCAGTACTTC. Encoded protein: CASSGTGAETQYF.